This T cell receptor (beta chain) derives from a study of cytomegalovirus exposure and HLA in healthy donors. Findings of the study overall: Near-uniform donor sequencing depth was presumed by presence/absence analyses. About 90% or about 30% of the time was how often most TCR beta V segments were productive, according to an earlier analysis.

As concerns this clone: Its antigen is unknown.

Researchers ran the PCR with 60 Vbeta and 13 Jbeta primers. Per the original data handling: An analysis performed later counted about 80 million unique TCR beta chains (approximately 12 million of them shared). Using immunoSEQ multiplex PCR, the repertoire was profiled, and TCRdb retains in-frame clones only, with some absent. That table is the source of V, J and clone size, and D and trimming were worked out from the DNA. This sample has 95,000 to 100,000 clones, with 60% to 75% found just once. Sequences were obtained from PBMCs. The receptor's source is a man aged 50 to 60 in good health and CMV-seronegative.

CDR3: CASSYSGREETQYF. CDR3 coding DNA: TGTGCCAGCAGTTACTCGGGGCGGGAGGAGACCCAGTACTTC. The chain joins TRBV6-6 to TRBJ2-5; the match to TRBD2 covers 7 bases. V shed 0 bases and J 5 bases; nucleotides not matched to a gene: 3. CDR1 and CDR2 from the germline V gene are MNHNY and SVGAGI (reference sequence). The CDR3 has 14 amino acids.